What follows describes a single T cell receptor beta chain. The antigen is undetermined. The source of the sample is a study of blood T cells in healthy people across ages. General study results and limits: Diversity of TCR beta per million T cells declined in a roughly linear way with age.

With a J-beta primer mix and a sample-barcoded 5' primer, a second PCR ran about 7 to 12 cycles. TCRdb called the 5' RACE reads again in MiXCR, with one record for every CDR3 protein. The sample has 1,500,000 or so distinct CDR3 sequences, 35% to 45% seen once. CDR1 and CDR2 from the germline V gene are SGHTA and FQGNSA. The CDR3 runs 16 residues. The clonotype was recovered from a woman aged 18-29 years in good health. What was sequenced was blood. The J gene is TRBJ2-5, the V gene TRBV7-2, with D perhaps TRBD2 (5 bases). The DNA matches TRBJ2-7 better at its end, which makes the J call doubtful. CDR3 region: CASGSPGFFPPYEQYF. For the CDR3, the DNA is TGTGCCAGCGGCTCGCCGGGGTTTTTCCCACCTTACGAGCAGTACTTC.